This T cell receptor beta chain originates from a study of blood T cell repertoires in COVID-19. Authors' methods: Amplification with reference gene primers provided the estimates of nucleated cell counts. Assay: immunoSEQ multiplex PCR; the TCRdb copy retains only in-frame clones and omits some. That table furnishes V, J and clone size, whereas the DNA furnished D and trimming. This sample has around 230,000 clones, with about 81% found just once. This receptor was obtained from a woman aged 55-69 years with active or convalescent COVID-19. Sequenced: peripheral blood.

This chain's CDR3 is CASSSPDRVYEQYF. Written as DNA, the CDR3 is TGTGCCAGCAGTTCCCCGGACAGGGTCTACGAGCAGTACTTC. The genes are TRBV28 and TRBJ2-7; 8 bases match TRBD1. CDR1 and CDR2 (germline): MDHEN, SYDVKM. The CDR3 length is 14 residues. Trimming cost V 4 bases and J 3 bases; bases outside gene matches: 5.